This record covers a single TCR beta chain. Per the original data handling: Reference gene primers were amplified, and this amplification served to estimate nucleated cell counts. The data were produced by immunoSEQ multiplex PCR, yet TCRdb's version contains in-frame clones alone and is incomplete. V and J calls and clone size are those listed in that table; D and trimming were worked out from the DNA. Among tens of thousands of clones listed, 60% to 80% were seen once. This sample stems from a study of blood T cell repertoires in COVID-19. The overall study: Material from acute and convalescent COVID-19 was sourced from the United States, Italy and Spain. PBMCs, B-cell-depleted T cells, or T cells provided the cDNA or gDNA that made up the material.

The sequenced material came from peripheral blood. The source is a human donor in a cohort sampled during active COVID-19.

CDR3 bases: TGTGCCAGCAGTGAAAATCGAGCTAGCGGGACCTACGAGCAGTACTTC. Protein product: CASSENRASGTYEQYF. V and J are TRBV2 and TRBJ2-7, with 9 positions matching TRBD2. J lost 2 bases, V lost 2 bases, and 7 bases had no gene match. The germline gives CDR1 SNHLY, CDR2 FYNNEI. There are 16 residues in the CDR3.